This entry lists 13 T cell receptor beta chains sequenced from one sample in a study of blood T cell repertoires in COVID-19. Measured with immunoSEQ multiplex PCR; TCRdb has only the in-frame clones, and not every one. This table holds 150,000 to 200,000 clones, 80% to 90% found once. The specimen sequenced was peripheral blood. The receptors derive from a man in his 60s with acute or convalescent COVID-19.

The chain uses TRBV3-1 (or the pseudogene TRBV3-2) and TRBJ2-2; 13 nucleotides match TRBD2. V lost 1 base and J lost 4; bases outside the gene matches: 3. The germline CDR1 and CDR2 sequences are LGHDT and YNNKEL (reference sequence). The CDR3 consists of 17 residues. CDR3 amino acids: CASSQGTSGRGTGELFF. In DNA form, the CDR3 reads TGTGCCAGCAGCCAAGGGACTAGCGGGAGAGGCACCGGGGAGCTGTTTTTT.

This chain links TRBV5-1 with TRBJ2-7, with no clear D. Trimming left V 4 bases short and J 0 bases short, with 5 bases between. This CDR3 contains 12 residues. Germline CDR1 reads SGHRS; CDR2 reads YFSETQ. For the CDR3, the DNA is TGCGCCAGCAGCGAGCGCTCCTACGAGCAGTACTTC. This translates into CASSERSYEQYF.

The chain joins TRBV6-6 to TRBJ1-1; D not resolved. V was trimmed by 8 bases and J by 1 base, leaving 14 bases between them. This CDR3 spans 14 amino acids. Germline V gives CDR1 MNHNY, CDR2 SVGAGI (reference sequence). CDR3 sequence reads: CASSRGGRNTEAFF. The CDR3 DNA reads as TGTGCCAGCTCACGTGGAGGGCGGAACACTGAAGCTTTCTTT.

The CDR3 protein is CASSPRREGTDTQYF. The DNA of the CDR3 is TGTGCCAGCTCACCAAGGCGGGAGGGCACAGATACGCAGTATTTT. This rearrangement joins TRBV18 to TRBJ2-3; 8 positions match TRBD2. Looked up from germline, CDR1 is KGHSH and CDR2 is LQKENI. Losses at the gene ends were 2 bases for V and 1 base for J; bases not matched to a gene: 2. The CDR3 contains 15 residues.

The V gene is TRBV6-1, the J gene TRBJ1-3, with D possibly matching TRBD1 (5 bases). From germline, CDR1 is MNHNS and CDR2 SASEGT. This CDR3 is built from 17 residues. The V end lost 0 bases, the J end lost 0 bases, and 12 bases lay between the germline ends. CDR3 bases: TGTGCCAGCAGTGAAGCGCTCGGCGGGACCTCTGGAAACACCATATATTTT. Translated: CASSEALGGTSGNTIYF.

The genes are TRBV19 and TRBJ1-2; 10 nucleotides match TRBD1. Germline-derived CDR1 and CDR2 are LNHDA and SQIVND (reference sequence). The CDR3 is 13 amino acids. Trimming removed 10 bases from V and 8 bases from J; junction bases left unmatched: 10. The chain's CDR3 is CATFPGQGSGYTF. The CDR3 DNA follows: TGTGCCACTTTTCCGGGACAGGGGTCCGGCTACACCTTC. The full variable domain, its missing parts supplied by reference TRBV19 and TRBJ1-2, is DGGITQSPKYLFRKEGQNVTLSCEQNLNHDAMYWYRQDPGQGLRLIYYSQIVNDFQKGDIAEGYSVSREKKESFPLTVTSAQKNPTAFYLCATFPGQGSGYTFGSGTRLTVV.

The genes are TRBV6-2 or TRBV6-3 and TRBJ2-7; D may be TRBD2 (6 bases). The germline V gene has CDR1 MNHEY and CDR2 SVGEGT. The CDR3 is 15 amino acids. V was shortened by 6 bases and J by 2 bases, with 17 bases between the two germline ends. The CDR3 here is CASSRYGGATYEQYF. CDR3 DNA: TGTGCCAGCAGCCGATACGGGGGTGCAACCTACGAGCAGTACTTC.

On this clone: It is unclear where the CDR3 begins or ends on the DNA, so no DNA is shown, and the CDR3 is as TCRdb lists it. The CDR3 spells CASSLGRWGQGTFF. The chain combines TRBV5-1 with TRBJ1-1; the D call TRBD1 from the table was never checked on the DNA. Ends included, the CDR3 has 14 residues. The germline CDR1 and CDR2 sequences are SGHRS and YFSETQ.

This chain links TRBV6-5 with TRBJ1-2; possible D gene TRBD1, 6 bases. The germline V gene has CDR1 MNHEY and CDR2 SVGAGI. This CDR3 has 15 amino acids. Trimming cost V 4 bases and J 3 bases, with 15 bases left between them. CDR3 in amino acids: CASSWQGPGDYGYTF. The CDR3 region has the DNA TGTGCCAGCAGTTGGCAGGGTCCAGGGGACTATGGCTACACCTTC.

V gene TRBV15 combines with J gene TRBJ1-1; D is unclear. The CDR3 has 13 amino acids. The ends were cut back, 5 bases at V and 1 base at J, with 8 bases in the middle. Looked up from germline, CDR1 is LNHNV and CDR2 is YYDKDF (reference sequence). The CDR3 sequence: CATSVSGNTEAFF. Here the CDR3 DNA reads TGTGCCACCAGCGTCTCGGGGAACACTGAAGCTTTCTTT.

V is TRBV25-1 and J is TRBJ1-6, with a tentative D call TRBD1 (6 bases). The germline V gene encodes CDR1 MGHDK and CDR2 SYGVNS. V lost 6 bases and J lost 3, with 6 bases in between. The CDR3 sequence is 13 residues long. The CDR3 loop reads CASRDSYNSPLHF. The CDR3 bases are TGTGCCAGCAGGGACAGCTATAATTCACCCCTCCACTTT.

The rearrangement joins TRBV3-1 (or the pseudogene TRBV3-2) to TRBJ2-7; 10 bases align to TRBD2. The junction had 6 bases not matched to a gene; V was cut back by 1 base and J by 6 bases. The CDR3 is 15 residues long. In germline, CDR1 is LGHDT, CDR2 YNNKEL (reference sequence). This CDR3 is CASSQVASGSIEQYF. The CDR3 nucleotides read TGTGCCAGCAGCCAAGTAGCTAGCGGGAGCATCGAGCAGTACTTC.

The rearrangement links TRBV15 to TRBJ1-1; D gene unclear. Germline V CDR1 and CDR2: LNHNV, YYDKDF (reference sequence). The CDR3 has 17 residues. Between the trimmed V and J ends, which lost 3 bases and 6 bases, there was a span of 23 bases. DNA of the CDR3: TGTGCCACCAGCAGTATTCAGGATCGCGGGGTAACGGCTGAAGCTTTCTTT. This gives the protein CATSSIQDRGVTAEAFF. Full variable domain (outside the CDR3, taken from reference TRBV15 and TRBJ1-1): DAMVIQNPRYQVTQFGKPVTLSCSQTLNHNVMYWYQQKSSQAPKLLFHYYDKDFNNEADTPDNFQSRRPNTSFCFLDIRSPGLGDTAMYLCATSSIQDRGVTAEAFFGQGTRLTVV.